These 8 T cell receptor beta chains came from one sample sequenced in a study of cytomegalovirus exposure and HLA in healthy donors. The PCR had 60 Vbeta and 13 Jbeta primers. Assay used: immunoSEQ multiplex PCR; TCRdb lists only in-frame clones, some missing. The sample has more than 100,000 clones; 76% are singletons. What was sequenced was PBMCs. These receptors originate from a female donor in good health and CMV-seropositive.

The chain recombines TRBV5-1 with TRBJ1-2; possibly TRBD1 for D (5 bases). The CDR3 is 14 amino acids. Germline values: CDR1 SGHRS, CDR2 YFSETQ. V lost 0 bases, J lost 0 bases, and 6 bases lay in between. As DNA, the CDR3 is TGCGCCAGCAGCTTGGCGGACACTAACTATGGCTACACCTTC. Its translation is CASSLADTNYGYTF.

The chain couples TRBV7-9 to TRBJ2-1; TRBD2 matches at 8 bases. The V segment lost 4 bases and the J segment 9 bases; nucleotides outside the gene matches: 8. CDR3 length: 14 amino acids. Germline loops: CDR1 SEHNR, CDR2 FQNEAQ (reference sequence). The CDR3, as DNA: TGTGCCAGCAGCTCAGCGGGAGCCCGGCTTGAGCAGTTCTTC. Translating it yields CASSSAGARLEQFF.

The V gene is TRBV5-1, the J gene TRBJ1-4; 7 nucleotides align to TRBD1. Germline lookup yields CDR1 SGHRS and CDR2 YFSETQ. The CDR3 has 14 amino acids. Losses at the gene ends were 3 bases for V and 5 bases for J; bases not matched to a gene: 4. This CDR3 reads CASSWGQQNEKLFF. The CDR3 nucleotides are TGCGCCAGCAGCTGGGGACAGCAGAATGAAAAACTGTTTTTT.

This chain uses TRBV5-1 with TRBJ2-6, with 9 nucleotides matching TRBD1. V trimming: 0 bases; J trimming: 5 bases; junction bases outside the gene matches: 9. CDR1 and CDR2 from the germline V gene are SGHRS and YFSETQ. CDR3 size: 18 residues. The CDR3 region has the DNA TGCGCCAGCAGCTTGGGTGGGACAGGGTATTCGTGGGCCAACGTCCTGACTTTC. Translating it yields CASSLGGTGYSWANVLTF.

The V gene is TRBV19, the J gene TRBJ2-1; D is uncertain. Deletions cut 7 bases from V and 4 bases from J, with 17 bases between. This CDR3 has 15 amino acids. The germline gives CDR1 LNHDA, CDR2 SQIVND (reference sequence). The chain's CDR3 is CASKERLLGYNEQFF. DNA of the CDR3: TGTGCCAGTAAGGAGAGGCTCCTCGGGTACAATGAGCAGTTCTTC.

V is TRBV7-2 and J is TRBJ2-5, with D possibly TRBD2 on 6 matching bases. TRBJ2-7 explains the end of the DNA better; the J call may be wrong. This CDR3 is built from 14 residues. Per germline, CDR1 SGHTA and CDR2 FQGNSA. The DNA for the CDR3 is TGTGCCAGCAGCTTCGGCGGAGGGAACTACGAGCAGTACTTC. Its protein product is CASSFGGGNYEQYF.

This clone has only one observation. The chain uses TRBV7-9 and TRBJ2-1, with 11 positions matching TRBD1. The length of the CDR3 is 13 residues. CDR1 SEHNR and CDR2 FQNEAQ come from the germline V gene (reference sequence). The V gene end was trimmed by 7 bases and the J gene end by 6 bases; junction bases not matched to a gene: 2. The CDR3 loop is CASTGTGGNEQFF. The CDR3 nucleotides read TGTGCCAGCACCGGGACAGGGGGCAATGAGCAGTTCTTC.

The chain carries TRBV30 and TRBJ1-2, with no clear D. Germline loops: CDR1 GTSNPN, CDR2 SVGIG (reference sequence). The CDR3 consists of 12 residues. Trimming pared 0 bases from V and 2 bases from J, leaving 4 bases between. The CDR3 sequence is CAWSVQNYGYTF. The CDR3 region has the DNA TGTGCCTGGAGTGTGCAGAACTATGGCTACACCTTC.